In its sample, the clone carrying this T cell receptor beta chain was seen a few times. Its antigen is not identified. The CDR3 runs to 12 residues. V was cut by 7 bases and J by 4 bases, with 14 bases left in between. Per germline, CDR1 SQVTM and CDR2 ANQGSEA. 5'RACE template switching added a universal primer site and UMIs to TCR cDNA. TCRdb ran MiXCR on the 5' RACE reads and lists one entry per CDR3 protein. In the table there are 300,000 or so distinct CDR3 sequences, under 15% of which are singletons. The sample is drawn from a study of T cells after yellow fever vaccination. Overall study: SMART-Seq v4 Ultra Low Input prepared the low-cell-number fractions. Study-level findings and limits: Most clones from primary vaccination resurfaced after the booster (approximately 96% CD4, around 90% CD8). Only a minor proportion of clonotypes was detected across both CD4 and CD8 compartments.

Sample: CD4+ T cells sorted from PBMCs, taken 45 days after the yellow fever booster vaccination. The chain has TRBV29-1 and TRBJ2-7; tentatively, D is TRBD1 or TRBD2 (5 bases each). This receptor was taken from a man aged 30 to 45 who received the YFV17D yellow fever vaccine. The CDR3 DNA is TGCAGCGCCGACTATGGGGGTTACGAGCAGTACTTC. Translating it yields CSADYGGYEQYF.